The clone carrying this TCR beta chain was seen just once. TCRdb's table, derived via immunoSEQ multiplex PCR, lists solely in-frame clones and lacks some. This sample has some 77,000 clones, with 85% to 90% found just once. The sample belongs to a study of control samples from healthy donors and cancer patients. The sample was blood. The TCR comes from a woman aged 60-75 years in good health.

CDR3 residues: CASSYVGLGGTEAFF. The DNA for the CDR3 is TGTGCCAGCAGTTATGTTGGTTTAGGGGGCACTGAAGCTTTCTTT. V is TRBV6-5 and J is TRBJ1-1, with TRBD1 as a possible D gene (6 bases). The CDR3 runs 15 residues. Germline V gene data show CDR1 as MNHEY and CDR2 as SVGAGI. Between the trimmed V and J ends, which lost 3 bases and 4 bases, there was a span of 15 bases.